The sequence of this TCR beta chain was determined in a study of cytomegalovirus exposure and HLA in healthy donors. Germline V gene lookup returns CDR1 SGHDT and CDR2 YYEEEE. The CDR3 sequence is 19 residues long. V dropped 0 bases and J dropped 2; count of bases not matched to a gene: 12. Of note for this clone: The antigen remains unidentified.

Among the roughly 120 subjects of the validation cohort, separate from the roughly 700-subject first cohort, were the donors. The table came from immunoSEQ multiplex PCR; TCRdb's copy has only in-frame clones and leaves some out. There are around 190,000 clones in the sample; 85% occur only once, and approximately 15% lies in the top ten. General study points: That first-cohort TCR clusters tended to co-occur in the 100 to 150 validation repertoires was found in a later analysis.

The sample taken for sequencing was PBMCs. The clonotype was recovered from a man between 18 and 29 years old in good health and CMV-seropositive. The V gene is TRBV5-6, the J gene TRBJ2-7; 12 nucleotides agree with TRBD1. The CDR3 protein is CASSLEVQPRDRGPYEQYF. Here the CDR3 DNA reads TGTGCCAGCAGCTTGGAGGTTCAACCCCGGGACAGGGGGCCCTACGAGCAGTACTTC.